This T cell receptor beta chain was sequenced during a study of blood T cell repertoires in COVID-19. Turning to the study itself: T cells, B-cell-depleted T cells, or PBMCs supplied cDNA or gDNA.

The Seattle site enrolled patients during active infection and followed them longitudinally. Profiling relied on immunoSEQ multiplex PCR, and the TCRdb table lists in-frame clones only, not all of them. The sample holds about 76,000 clones, approximately 85% seen once. Germline-derived CDR1 and CDR2 are SNHLY and FYNNEI. The CDR3 covers 14 residues. The ends were cut back, 7 bases at V and 2 bases at J, with 12 bases in the middle. The sequenced material came from peripheral blood. This chain connects TRBV2 to TRBJ2-1; D not resolved. The sequence came from a man aged 55 to 70 with COVID-19, enrolled during active disease. CDR3 amino acids: CASTYGGTYNEQFF. Here the CDR3 DNA reads TGTGCCAGCACCTACGGCGGAACCTACAATGAGCAGTTCTTC.